Listed here are 29 T cell receptor beta chains from one sample, sequenced in a study of PD-1 blockade in classical Hodgkin lymphoma. Libraries were prepared by immunoSEQ multiplex PCR; TCRdb keeps only in-frame clonotypes and omits some of them. The repertoire includes over 85,000 clones, roughly nine tenths of them detected once, and approximately 2.9% sits in the top ten. The time point denotes: cycle 4 day 1 (C4D1), after around six weeks of nivolumab. Every patient relapsed after autologous stem cell transplantation, and brentuximab vedotin exposure varied. The source material was peripheral blood mononuclear cells (PBMCs), sampled before the fourth cycle of nivolumab. The receptors were sampled from a human donor with classical Hodgkin lymphoma.

The chain joins TRBV11-3 to TRBJ1-6, with a possible D match to TRBD1 (5 bases). V lost 5 bases, J lost 7 bases, and 9 bases lay in between. This CDR3 has 13 amino acids. Germline V lookup: CDR1 SGHNT, CDR2 YENEEA. CDR3 sequence reads: CASSEGRNSPLHF. The CDR3 bases are TGTGCCAGCAGCGAGGGACGGAATTCACCCCTCCACTTT.

The chain links TRBV25-1 to TRBJ1-2; D not certain. V was cut by 3 bases and J by 4 bases, with 6 bases left in between. CDR1 and CDR2 from the germline V gene are MGHDK and SYGVNS. The CDR3 runs 12 residues. CDR3 sequence: CASSDNIYGYTF. The CDR3 region has the DNA TGTGCCAGCAGTGATAATATCTATGGCTACACCTTC.

The rearrangement uses TRBV6-6 and TRBJ2-3, with TRBD2 matching over 11 bases. This CDR3 region has 16 residues. V lost 5 bases, J lost 0 bases, and 4 bases stayed unmatched. Germline-derived CDR1 and CDR2 are MNHNY and SVGAGI (reference sequence). CDR3 sequence (DNA): TGTGCCAGCAGTCCGGGACTAGCGGCTAGCACAGATACGCAGTATTTT. It yields the protein CASSPGLAASTDTQYF.

V is TRBV10-2 and J is TRBJ2-5, with TRBD2 matching over 7 bases. Germline V gene data show CDR1 as WSHSY and CDR2 as SAAADI. This CDR3 has 14 residues. With V trimmed by 6 bases and J by 5 bases, 9 bases remained unmatched. DNA of the CDR3: TGCGCCAGCAGGTTGGGGGGGGAGAGGGAGACCCAGTACTTC. This translates into CASRLGGERETQYF.

This chain joins TRBV2 and TRBJ2-7; 10 bases match TRBD2. This CDR3 contains 16 residues. Germline V gene data show CDR1 as SNHLY and CDR2 as FYNNEI. Trimming cost V 6 bases and J 2 bases; bases outside gene matches: 10. For the CDR3, the DNA is TGTGCCAGCAGCGCCCAATTAGCGGGGGGCACCTACGAGCAGTACTTC. This codes for CASSAQLAGGTYEQYF.

The table lists this clone with a count of one. The rearrangement links TRBV7-6 to TRBJ2-1; 11 bases agree with TRBD2. The CDR3 contains 16 residues. Germline-derived CDR1 and CDR2 are SGHVS and FNYEAQ. V was clipped by 3 bases and J by 5 bases; unmatched bases: 6. The CDR3 coding sequence is TGTGCCAGCAGCTTCCAAACTAGCGGGGGAGACAATGAGCAGTTCTTC. It codes for CASSFQTSGGDNEQFF.

The chain uses TRBV11-2 and TRBJ1-5; possibly TRBD1 for D (6 bases). The CDR3 consists of 13 residues. Trimming left V 10 bases short and J 6 bases short, with 16 bases between. The V gene's germline CDR1 is SGHAT and CDR2 FQNNGV. CDR3 nucleotides: TGTGCCACCCAGCGGGGGGCGGGTCAGCCCCAGCATTTT. Translated: CATQRGAGQPQHF.

This chain connects TRBV5-1 to TRBJ1-1, with D uncertain. Trimming left V 0 bases short and J 1 base short, with 13 bases between. The V gene's germline CDR1 is SGHRS and CDR2 YFSETQ. CDR3 length: 16 amino acids. The CDR3 is CASSLGPVRPNTEAFF. The CDR3 bases are TGCGCCAGCAGCTTGGGGCCCGTCAGACCGAACACTGAAGCTTTCTTT.

The chain's CDR3 is CASSFYTSGGETQYF. The CDR3 bases are TGTGCCAGCAGCTTCTATACTAGCGGGGGCGAGACCCAGTACTTC. J is TRBJ2-5 and V is TRBV5-4; 11 bases align to TRBD2. This CDR3 is 15 amino acids long. The ends lost 2 bases at V and 5 bases at J; junction bases unmatched: 5. CDR1 is SGHNT, CDR2 YYREEE, per germline (reference sequence).

V and J are TRBV30 and TRBJ1-2; D is unclear. Per the germline V gene, CDR1 is GTSNPN and CDR2 is SVGIG (reference sequence). The CDR3 extends over 17 amino acids. V shed 3 bases and J shed 4 bases, with 24 bases lying between them. The CDR3 DNA is TGTGCCTGGAGATTGGGCGAGGAGGCCTACCCTAGCTATGGCTACACCTTC. Translated, it gives CAWRLGEEAYPSYGYTF.

This chain links TRBV18 with TRBJ1-5; no clear D. Germline V gene data show CDR1 as KGHSH and CDR2 as LQKENI. With 6 bases removed from V and 5 bases from J, the gap between germline ends came to 11 bases. There are 13 residues in the CDR3. The CDR3 bases are TGTGCCAGCTCCCCGGACTCCTATCAGCCCCAGCATTTT. Its protein is CASSPDSYQPQHF.

The chain couples TRBV5-4 to TRBJ2-7; perhaps TRBD2 as D (5 bases). Germline CDR1 is SGHNT and CDR2 is YYREEE (reference sequence). V lost 4 bases and J 3 bases, leaving 11 bases between the germline ends. This CDR3 has 13 amino acids. CDR3 amino acids: CASSRGYNYEQYF. Here the CDR3 DNA reads TGTGCCAGCAGCCGAGGGTACAACTACGAGCAGTACTTC.

The V call is TRBV7-9, the J call TRBJ1-4; a possible D gene is TRBD1 (6 bases). Trimming shortened V by 0 bases and J by 6 bases, and 11 bases separated the two germline ends. Looked up from germline, CDR1 is SEHNR and CDR2 is FQNEAQ (reference sequence). The CDR3 runs to 15 residues. DNA of the CDR3: TGTGCCAGCAGCTTAGCGACGGGGGCGCATGAAAAACTGTTTTTT. This encodes CASSLATGAHEKLFF.

This rearrangement joins TRBV7-9 to TRBJ2-7; 11 positions agree with TRBD1. Germline loops: CDR1 SEHNR, CDR2 FQNEAQ (reference sequence). CDR3 length equals 12 residues. V shed 10 bases and J 5 bases; nucleotides not matched to a gene: 4. DNA of the CDR3: TGTGCCACCCGGACAGGGGGCGACGAGCAGTACTTC. Its translation is CATRTGGDEQYF.

This chain joins TRBV6-1 and TRBJ1-4; D gene uncertain. The ends were cut back, 5 bases at V and 5 bases at J, with 9 bases in the middle. Germline-derived CDR1 and CDR2 are MNHNS and SASEGT. The CDR3 runs 13 residues. The CDR3 sequence: CASSRRPNEKLFF. The DNA for the CDR3 is TGTGCCAGCAGTCGTCGGCCAAATGAAAAACTGTTTTTT.

In its sample, this clone was seen once. V is TRBV30 and J is TRBJ1-6, with a possible D match to TRBD1 (5 bases). The CDR3 covers 14 residues. Looked up from germline, CDR1 is GTSNPN and CDR2 is SVGIG (reference sequence). Trimming took off 4 bases at V and 7 bases at J, with 14 bases between the two ends. The CDR3 bases are TGTGCCTGGAAGACAGTCGGGGAAAATTCACCCCTCCACTTT. This encodes CAWKTVGENSPLHF.

The chain carries TRBV5-8 and TRBJ1-2, with no clear D. This CDR3 has 11 residues. Germline CDR1 is SGHTS and CDR2 is YDEGEE. Deletions cut 1 base from V and 5 bases from J, with 3 bases between. The CDR3: CASSLWYGYTF. Here the CDR3 DNA reads TGTGCCAGCAGCTTGTGGTATGGCTACACCTTC.

This chain uses TRBV7-9 with TRBJ1-6; D is perhaps TRBD1 (5 bases). The CDR3 totals 15 residues. Germline loops: CDR1 SEHNR, CDR2 FQNEAQ (reference sequence). V was cut by 2 bases and J by 7 bases, with 12 bases left in between. For the CDR3, the DNA is TGTGCCAGCAGCTTACAGGGACGGACAAATTCACCCCTCCACTTT. Translated, it gives CASSLQGRTNSPLHF. The full variable domain, rest sourced from reference TRBV7-9 and TRBJ1-6, is DTGVSQNPRHKITKRGQNVTFRCDPISEHNRLYWYRQTLGQGPEFLTYFQNEAQLEKSRLLSDRFSAERPKGSFSTLEIQRTEQGDSAMYLCASSLQGRTNSPLHFGNGTRLTVT.

The rearrangement uses TRBV11-2 and TRBJ1-5, with unresolved D. Germline lookup yields CDR1 SGHAT and CDR2 FQNNGV. The CDR3 is 14 residues long. The V gene lost 5 bases and the J gene lost 6 bases, with 14 bases spanning the gap. Here the CDR3 reads CASSPVFEGQPQHF. In nucleotides, the CDR3 is TGTGCCAGCAGCCCAGTGTTCGAAGGTCAGCCCCAGCATTTT.

J is TRBJ2-5 and V is TRBV5-6; D ambiguous. Germline loops: CDR1 SGHDT, CDR2 YYEEEE. CDR3 length: 14 amino acids. V shed 4 bases and J shed 9 bases, with 19 bases lying between them. CDR3 protein: CASSQDPGLVAQYF. DNA of the CDR3: TGTGCCAGCAGCCAGGACCCCGGTTTGGTGGCCCAGTACTTC.

The chain is built from TRBV7-3 and TRBJ2-7; 7 bases are shared with TRBD1. Per the germline V gene, CDR1 is SGHTA and CDR2 is FQGTGA. J gave up 7 bases and V 6 bases, and 9 bases lay outside the gene matches. This CDR3 has 13 amino acids. For the CDR3, the DNA is TGTGCCAGCAGTTTTAACCCAGGGGGTGAGCAGTACTTC. Encoded protein: CASSFNPGGEQYF.

This chain uses TRBV5-4 with TRBJ2-7; perhaps D is TRBD1 or TRBD2 (5 bases each). This CDR3 has 14 amino acids. Germline loops: CDR1 SGHNT, CDR2 YYREEE (reference sequence). V was clipped by 4 bases and J by 7 bases, with 18 bases between them. The CDR3 spells CASSAPGPRWEQYF. Here the CDR3 DNA reads TGTGCCAGCAGCGCCCCGGGGCCACGTTGGGAGCAGTACTTC.

The chain couples TRBV27 to TRBJ1-2; D is perhaps TRBD1 (5 bases). The CDR3 extends over 15 amino acids. Between the trimmed V and J ends, which lost 6 bases and 4 bases, there was a span of 18 bases. Germline-derived CDR1 and CDR2 are MNHEY and SMNVEV (reference sequence). This CDR3 reads CASSASGKGSYGYTF. For the CDR3, the DNA is TGTGCCAGCAGCGCATCTGGGAAGGGGAGCTATGGCTACACCTTC.

The J gene is TRBJ2-6, the V gene TRBV5-1; 12 nucleotides agree with TRBD2. Germline assignment: CDR1 SGHRS and CDR2 YFSETQ. The CDR3 contains 17 residues. V shed 3 bases and J 0 bases; nucleotides not matched to a gene: 1. The CDR3 nucleotides read TGCGCCAGCAGCTCACTAGCGGGGGGCTCTGGGGCCAACGTCCTGACTTTC. Amino acid sequence: CASSSLAGGSGANVLTF.

This clone was found a few times. The chain recombines TRBV2 with TRBJ1-6; D is ambiguous. Germline V lookup: CDR1 SNHLY, CDR2 FYNNEI. Deletions cut 6 bases from V and 0 bases from J, with 9 bases between. This CDR3 comprises 15 residues. The DNA for the CDR3 is TGTGCCAGCAGCGGCGGGAGCTCCTATAATTCACCCCTCCACTTT. It yields the protein CASSGGSSYNSPLHF.

The chain couples TRBV20-1 to TRBJ1-1; D uncertain. The CDR3 loop spans 11 amino acids. The germline gives CDR1 DFQATT, CDR2 SNEGSKA (reference sequence). V lost 3 bases to trimming and J lost 6 bases, with 8 bases between them. The DNA for the CDR3 is TGCAGTGCTAGGGGGAGCGCTGAAGCTTTCTTT. Translated, it gives CSARGSAEAFF.

This clone was seen a single time. V usage is TRBV5-1 and J usage is TRBJ1-2; D possibly corresponds to TRBD1 (6 bases). The CDR3 consists of 15 residues. The V end was cut by 1 base, the J end by 4 bases, with 14 bases between. Germline CDR1 is SGHRS and CDR2 is YFSETQ. DNA of the CDR3: TGCGCCAGCAGCTTGTCGGCAGGGGCTCTCTATGGCTACACCTTC. It specifies CASSLSAGALYGYTF.

The gene calls are TRBV7-9 and TRBJ1-1, with D maybe TRBD1 (6 bases). With 5 bases removed from V and 8 bases from J, the gap between germline ends came to 12 bases. In germline, CDR1 is SEHNR, CDR2 FQNEAQ (reference sequence). This CDR3 has 12 residues. This chain's CDR3 is CASSPGGGEAFF. The CDR3 DNA follows: TGTGCCAGCAGCCCGGGGGGGGGCGAAGCTTTCTTT.

This clone appeared once. V is TRBV18 and J is TRBJ2-6, with TRBD1 matching 8 bases. The CDR3 length is 16 residues. In germline, CDR1 is KGHSH, CDR2 LQKENI. Trimming took 6 bases from V and 3 from J; bases not matched to a gene: 7. The CDR3 DNA reads as TGTGCCAGCTCGCCCTCAGGGGGCGATGGGGCCAACGTCCTGACTTTC. Its protein product is CASSPSGGDGANVLTF.